This T cell receptor beta chain originates from a study of OX40 agonist ivuxolimab in advanced cancers. Across the study: Of mixed ages from about 20 to 90 and averaging 60 years, the group was over 80% male.

CDR1 and CDR2 from the germline V gene are SEHNR and FQNEAQ (reference sequence). CDR3 length: 15 amino acids. V gave up 1 base and J gave up 3 bases, with 12 bases separating them. Sequenced by immunoSEQ multiplex PCR; TCRdb stores in-frame clones only, minus some. The sample includes about 25,000 clones, approximately 86% of them seen just once. The chain links TRBV7-9 to TRBJ1-1, with a weak D call TRBD1 (5 bases). The TCR sequence derives from an adult with an advanced solid tumor such as melanoma, head and neck, liver or kidney cancer. The sequences come from CD4+ or CD8+ T cells sorted from blood, collected in a trial of the OX40 agonist ivuxolimab. CDR3 nucleotide sequence: TGTGCCAGCAGCTTAGGGGGGGAGTTGGACACTGAAGCTTTCTTT. Protein product: CASSLGGELDTEAFF.